This T cell receptor beta chain emerged from a study of radiation and T cells in renal cell carcinoma. Notes on the study in general: Top tumor clonotypes rose in blood 2 weeks post-radiation, then contracted. Baseline intratumoral clonotype presence is unknown without pretreatment biopsies.

Germline V lookup: CDR1 MGHRA, CDR2 YSYEKL. Trimming removed 0 bases from V and 7 bases from J, with 10 bases in between. There are 13 residues in the CDR3. About this clone itself: Its cognate antigen is unknown.

Libraries were prepared by immunoSEQ multiplex PCR; TCRdb keeps only in-frame clonotypes and omits some of them. This table has some 150,000 clones, more than 70% appearing once. The time point denotes: baseline pretreatment blood. Indicated treatment: 15 Gy SBRT to primary tumor, nephrectomy 4 weeks later. Radiation-treated patients gave blood at baseline, week 2 and week 4. Clear cell pathology was present in this patient's renal cell carcinoma. The rearrangement uses TRBV4-1 and TRBJ2-7, with D possibly being TRBD2 (5 bases). This clonotype was sampled from a woman between 45 and 60 years old with renal cell carcinoma. This material consisted of blood, taken from a patient whose treatment included radiotherapy and nephrectomy. CDR3 nucleotide sequence: TGCGCCAGCAGCCAAGATCCTTGGAGGGAGCAGTACTTC. It translates to CASSQDPWREQYF.